The next 27 T cell receptor beta chains were all read from a single sample in a study of blood T cell repertoires in COVID-19. Using immunoSEQ multiplex PCR, the repertoire was profiled, and TCRdb retains in-frame clones only, with some absent. Seen here are about 190,000 clones, approximately 91% observed once, and the top ten hold around 6.6%. Sequencing used peripheral blood. The receptors derive from a man aged 35-49 years with acute or convalescent COVID-19.

V and J are TRBV2 and TRBJ1-1; D is perhaps TRBD1 (6 bases). CDR3 length equals 15 residues. Trimming took 5 bases from V and 0 from J, leaving 13 bases between them. CDR1 and CDR2 from the germline V gene are SNHLY and FYNNEI. The CDR3: CASSPDRTMNTEAFF. The CDR3 DNA follows: TGTGCCAGCAGTCCCGACAGGACGATGAACACTGAAGCTTTCTTT.

This clone was detected only once. The V and J genes are TRBV5-1 and TRBJ2-2; 10 positions agree with TRBD1. J was trimmed by 5 bases and V by 4 bases; bases with no gene match: 5. CDR1 and CDR2 (germline): SGHRS, YFSETQ. The CDR3 spans 15 residues. The CDR3 protein is CASSDRQGATGELFF. The CDR3 DNA follows: TGCGCCAGCAGCGACCGACAGGGGGCAACCGGGGAGCTGTTTTTT. The entire variable domain, with the rest obtained from reference TRBV5-1 and TRBJ2-2, is as follows: KAGVTQTPRYLIKTRGQQVTLSCSPISGHRSVSWYQQTPGQGLQFLFEYFSETQRNKGNFPGRFSGRQFSNSRSEMNVSTLELGDSALYLCASSDRQGATGELFFGEGSRLTVL.

The V gene is TRBV5-6, the J gene TRBJ2-3, with 8 bases matching TRBD1. This CDR3 comprises 12 residues. CDR1 SGHDT and CDR2 YYEEEE come from the germline V gene. The trim removed 7 bases at V and 5 bases at J, leaving 3 bases unmatched. CDR3 sequence: CASGTGGDTQYF. The CDR3 coding sequence is TGTGCCAGCGGGACAGGTGGAGATACGCAGTATTTT.

This clone was recorded a few times. This rearrangement joins TRBV5-1 to TRBJ2-7, with a possible D match to TRBD1 (6 bases). Trimming removed 4 bases from V and 4 bases from J, with 12 bases in between. The CDR3 is 13 amino acids. Germline loops: CDR1 SGHRS, CDR2 YFSETQ. The chain's CDR3 is CASSLGQIYEQYF. The CDR3 DNA follows: TGCGCCAGCAGCCTTGGACAGATTTACGAGCAGTACTTC.

The chain has TRBV10-2 and TRBJ2-5; no firm D call. The CDR3 is 13 residues long. Germline V gene data show CDR1 as WSHSY and CDR2 as SAAADI. V was clipped by 2 bases and J by 1 base, with 5 bases between them. The CDR3 loop is CASSEGSQETQYF. CDR3 nucleotide sequence: TGCGCCAGCAGTGAGGGCAGCCAAGAGACCCAGTACTTC.

The rearrangement links TRBV5-1 to TRBJ2-5; 11 positions agree with TRBD2. The CDR3 contains 15 residues. With 4 bases clipped from V and 5 bases from J, the junction kept 7 bases outside the gene matches. Germline V gene data show CDR1 as SGHRS and CDR2 as YFSETQ. The CDR3 DNA reads as TGCGCCAGCAGCCCTTCACTAGCGGGGGAGGAGACCCAGTACTTC. The encoded protein is CASSPSLAGEETQYF.

The chain's CDR3 is CATSSRVTGNTIYF. The CDR3 DNA is TGTGCCACCAGCAGCAGGGTAACTGGAAACACCATATATTTT. This chain connects TRBV15 to TRBJ1-3, with D maybe TRBD1 (5 bases). V dropped 3 bases and J dropped 2 bases, with 8 bases sitting between them. The CDR3 extends over 14 amino acids. CDR1 and CDR2 (germline): LNHNV, YYDKDF (reference sequence). Using reference TRBV15 and TRBJ1-3 for the parts outside the CDR3, the full variable domain is DAMVIQNPRYQVTQFGKPVTLSCSQTLNHNVMYWYQQKSSQAPKLLFHYYDKDFNNEADTPDNFQSRRPNTSFCFLDIRSPGLGDTAMYLCATSSRVTGNTIYFGEGSWLTVV.

This chain connects TRBV27 to TRBJ2-1, with 8 bases lining up with TRBD2. The CDR3 is 15 residues long. The V segment lost 4 bases and the J segment 9 bases; nucleotides outside the gene matches: 11. Germline values: CDR1 MNHEY, CDR2 SMNVEV (reference sequence). The CDR3 spells CASSSASGGISEQFF. The CDR3 DNA reads TGTGCCAGCAGTTCAGCGAGCGGGGGAATTTCTGAGCAGTTCTTC.

J is TRBJ2-7 and V is TRBV5-1; TRBD1 matches at 11 bases. The CDR3 sequence is 14 residues long. The germline CDR1 and CDR2 sequences are SGHRS and YFSETQ. V lost 4 bases, J lost 6 bases, and 6 bases stayed unmatched. The CDR3 nucleotides read TGCGCCAGCAGCCGATGGGACAGGGGGAGCGAGCAGTACTTC. Translation: CASSRWDRGSEQYF.

The gene calls are TRBV19 and TRBJ2-1; TRBD1 aligns across 7 bases. Germline values: CDR1 LNHDA, CDR2 SQIVND (reference sequence). The CDR3 length is 12 residues. The chain's CDR3 is CVTQGVGDEQFF. For the CDR3, the DNA is TGTGTGACGCAGGGGGTAGGCGATGAGCAGTTCTTC.

The chain uses TRBV5-1 and TRBJ2-3, with a tentative D call TRBD1 (5 bases). Germline V gene sequence: CDR1 SGHRS, CDR2 YFSETQ. The CDR3 runs 15 residues. The germline V and J ends were trimmed by 4 bases and 1 base, with 13 bases remaining between them. The CDR3 nucleotides read TGCGCCAGCAGCCCCGGCAGGGCCCGCACAGATACGCAGTATTTT. Amino acids: CASSPGRARTDTQYF.

The CDR3 DNA reads TGTGCCAGCAGTTCCCTAGCGACCCACGAGCAGTACTTC. It yields the protein CASSSLATHEQYF. The chain combines TRBV28 with TRBJ2-7; possibly TRBD2 for D (6 bases). The germline gives CDR1 MDHEN, CDR2 SYDVKM. This CDR3 spans 13 amino acids. Trimming shortened V by 4 bases and J by 5 bases, and 12 bases separated the two germline ends.

This chain uses TRBV27 with TRBJ2-1, with TRBD1 matching over 10 bases. The CDR3 loop spans 15 amino acids. In germline, CDR1 is MNHEY, CDR2 SMNVEV (reference sequence). Trimming took 6 bases from V and 8 from J; bases not matched to a gene: 10. The CDR3 coding sequence is TGTGCCAGCAGAAATCGACAGGGGGCGCAGCATGAGCAGTTCTTC. This sequence encodes CASRNRQGAQHEQFF.

V is TRBV5-5 and J is TRBJ2-7; D possibly corresponds to TRBD2 (6 bases). The germline V gene has CDR1 SGHKS and CDR2 YYEKEE (reference sequence). The CDR3 has 14 amino acids. Trimming pared 0 bases from V and 5 bases from J, leaving 12 bases between. The CDR3 DNA reads as TGTGCCAGCAGCTTGGAGGCAGGGAGGCACGAGCAGTACTTC. Its translation is CASSLEAGRHEQYF.

This clone was counted once. V and J are TRBV27 and TRBJ2-7, with TRBD2 identical over 8 bases. Germline V gene data show CDR1 as MNHEY and CDR2 as SMNVEV (reference sequence). CDR3 length: 15 amino acids. The V segment lost 0 bases and the J segment 4 bases; nucleotides outside the gene matches: 5. Written as DNA, the CDR3 is TGTGCCAGCAGTTTATCGGCGGGGGGACCATACGAGCAGTACTTC. Amino acid sequence: CASSLSAGGPYEQYF.

V gene TRBV19 combines with J gene TRBJ2-4, with a possible D match to TRBD1 (6 bases). CDR1 and CDR2 (germline): LNHDA, SQIVND (reference sequence). This CDR3 has 16 residues. Trimming pared 2 bases from V and 3 bases from J, leaving 14 bases between. As DNA, the CDR3 is TGTGCCAGTAGTATATCACAGGGAACCTACAAAAACATTCAGTACTTC. It is translated as CASSISQGTYKNIQYF.

The chain uses TRBV27 and TRBJ2-4, with D possibly matching TRBD2 (7 bases). In germline, CDR1 is MNHEY, CDR2 SMNVEV (reference sequence). Between the trimmed V and J ends, which lost 7 bases and 6 bases, there was a span of 19 bases. This CDR3 has 15 amino acids. The CDR3 sequence: CASTQNREGRNIQYF. CDR3 coding DNA: TGTGCCAGCACCCAGAACAGGGAGGGCAGAAACATTCAGTACTTC.

V and J are TRBV4-2 and TRBJ2-5; tentative D call: TRBD2 (5 bases). Germline V gene lookup returns CDR1 LGHNA and CDR2 YNFKEQ. There are 14 residues in the CDR3. Trimming left V 1 base short and J 4 bases short, with 10 bases between. The CDR3 loop reads CASSQARGSETQYF. The CDR3 DNA reads TGTGCCAGCAGCCAAGCGCGCGGGTCAGAGACCCAGTACTTC.

This chain connects TRBV3-1 (or the pseudogene TRBV3-2) to TRBJ2-5; 11 bases are shared with TRBD2. The length of the CDR3 is 15 residues. Trimming took 0 bases from V and 4 from J; bases not matched to a gene: 1. Germline lookup yields CDR1 LGHDT and CDR2 YNNKEL (reference sequence). The CDR3 sequence: CASSQDGLAGETQYF. Here the CDR3 DNA reads TGTGCCAGCAGCCAAGATGGACTAGCGGGAGAGACCCAGTACTTC.

This chain uses TRBV7-9 with TRBJ2-3; D uncertain. This CDR3 comprises 12 residues. The V and J ends lost 5 bases and 2 bases respectively, with 5 bases between them. Germline V lookup: CDR1 SEHNR, CDR2 FQNEAQ (reference sequence). The CDR3 loop reads CASSANTDTQYF. The CDR3 DNA follows: TGTGCCAGCAGCGCGAACACAGATACGCAGTATTTT.

The chain links TRBV7-9 to TRBJ2-3; perhaps TRBD1 as D (6 bases). Germline values: CDR1 SEHNR, CDR2 FQNEAQ (reference sequence). The CDR3 runs 15 residues. V was cut by 0 bases and J by 2 bases, with 9 bases left in between. CDR3 sequence: CASSLAQGYTDTQYF. CDR3 DNA sequence: TGTGCCAGCAGCTTAGCACAGGGATACACAGATACGCAGTATTTT. The full variable domain, its missing parts supplied by reference TRBV7-9 and TRBJ2-3, is DTGVSQNPRHKITKRGQNVTFRCDPISEHNRLYWYRQTLGQGPEFLTYFQNEAQLEKSRLLSDRFSAERPKGSFSTLEIQRTEQGDSAMYLCASSLAQGYTDTQYFGPGTRLTVL.

The chain carries TRBV5-4 and TRBJ2-3, with TRBD2 matching 12 bases. The CDR3 covers 15 residues. CDR1 is SGHNT, CDR2 YYREEE, per germline (reference sequence). Trimming cost V 4 bases and J 2 bases; bases outside gene matches: 2. The CDR3 sequence is CASSRTSGATDTQYF. For the CDR3, the DNA is TGTGCCAGCAGCCGGACTAGCGGGGCCACAGATACGCAGTATTTT.

This rearrangement joins TRBV27 to TRBJ1-2; TRBD1 aligns across 8 bases. The CDR3 has 14 residues. Germline V gene data show CDR1 as MNHEY and CDR2 as SMNVEV (reference sequence). V lost 4 bases and J lost 8; bases outside the gene matches: 9. The CDR3 sequence is CASSSLDRAGGYTF. The CDR3 nucleotides read TGTGCCAGCAGTTCCCTGGACAGGGCGGGCGGCTACACCTTC.

The chain carries TRBV7-2 and TRBJ1-4; D gene ambiguous. The germline CDR1 and CDR2 sequences are SGHTA and FQGNSA. This CDR3 spans 14 amino acids. Trimming removed 5 bases at V and 2 bases at J, with 9 bases between. CDR3 sequence (DNA): TGTGCCAGCAGCCTCCGAGGGACTAATGAAAAACTGTTTTTT. Translating it yields CASSLRGTNEKLFF.

The chain couples TRBV4-2 to TRBJ1-1, with 7 bases aligning to TRBD1. CDR1 LGHNA and CDR2 YNFKEQ come from the germline V gene. Trimming removed 0 bases from V and 4 bases from J; junction bases left unmatched: 8. The CDR3 spans 16 residues. Written as DNA, the CDR3 is TGTGCCAGCAGCCAAGATGGGGACAGCGCGGGCACTGAAGCTTTCTTT. Protein product: CASSQDGDSAGTEAFF.

This clone was seen only once. The chain's CDR3 is CASSQDPGLETQYF. CDR3 nucleotides: TGTGCCAGCAGCCAAGACCCGGGACTTGAGACCCAGTACTTC. J is TRBJ2-5 and V is TRBV3-1 (or the pseudogene TRBV3-2); possibly TRBD2 for D (6 bases). The length of the CDR3 is 14 residues. Per germline, CDR1 LGHDT and CDR2 YNNKEL (reference sequence). V was cut by 0 bases and J by 5 bases, with 10 bases left in between.

V is TRBV7-6 and J is TRBJ2-2; 9 bases align to TRBD1. Germline V gene sequence: CDR1 SGHVS, CDR2 FNYEAQ. V trimming: 2 bases; J trimming: 3 bases; junction bases outside the gene matches: 4. The CDR3 is 16 residues long. The CDR3 coding sequence is TGTGCCAGCAGCTTACCGACAGGGGGGGACACCGGGGAGCTGTTTTTT. Amino acids: CASSLPTGGDTGELFF.